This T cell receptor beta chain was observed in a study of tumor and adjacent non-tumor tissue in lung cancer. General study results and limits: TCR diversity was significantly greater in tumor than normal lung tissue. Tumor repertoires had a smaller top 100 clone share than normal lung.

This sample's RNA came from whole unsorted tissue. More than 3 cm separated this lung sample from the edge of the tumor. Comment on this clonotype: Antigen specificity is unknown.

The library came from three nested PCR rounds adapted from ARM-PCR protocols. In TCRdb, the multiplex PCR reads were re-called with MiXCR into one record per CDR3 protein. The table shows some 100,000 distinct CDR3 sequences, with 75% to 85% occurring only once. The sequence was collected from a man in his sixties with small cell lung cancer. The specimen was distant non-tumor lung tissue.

CDR3 bases: TGTGCCAGCAGCTCATATAGTTGGGGACTAGCGGGAGAGGAGCTGCAGTTCTTC. Protein sequence: CASSSYSWGLAGEELQFF. V gene TRBV11-2 combines with J gene TRBJ2-1, with TRBD2 matching over 14 bases. The CDR3 contains 18 residues. Germline V CDR1 and CDR2: SGHAT, FQNNGV. J was trimmed by 12 bases and V by 4 bases; bases with no gene match: 17. Full variable domain (outside the CDR3, taken from reference TRBV11-2 and TRBJ2-1): EAGVAQSPRYKIIEKRQSVAFWCNPISGHATLYWYQQILGQGPKLLIQFQNNGVVDDSQLPKDRFSAERLKGVDSTLKIQPAKLEDSAVYLCASSSYSWGLAGEELQFFGPGTRLTVL.